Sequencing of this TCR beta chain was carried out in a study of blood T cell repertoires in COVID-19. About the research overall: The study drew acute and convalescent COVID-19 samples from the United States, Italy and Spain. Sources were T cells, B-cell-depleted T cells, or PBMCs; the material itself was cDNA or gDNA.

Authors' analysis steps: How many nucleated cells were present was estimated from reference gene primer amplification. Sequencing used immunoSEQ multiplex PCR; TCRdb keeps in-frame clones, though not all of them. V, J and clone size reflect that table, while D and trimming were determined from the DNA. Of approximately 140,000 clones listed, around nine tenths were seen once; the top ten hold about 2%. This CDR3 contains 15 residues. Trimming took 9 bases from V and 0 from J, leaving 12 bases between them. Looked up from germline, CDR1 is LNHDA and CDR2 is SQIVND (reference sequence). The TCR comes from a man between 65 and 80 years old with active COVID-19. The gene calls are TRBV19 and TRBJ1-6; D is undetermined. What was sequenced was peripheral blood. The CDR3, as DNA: TGTGCCAGCGCCCCTAGGAGCTCCTATAATTCACCCCTCCACTTT. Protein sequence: CASAPRSSYNSPLHF. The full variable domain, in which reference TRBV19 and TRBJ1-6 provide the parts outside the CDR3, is DGGITQSPKYLFRKEGQNVTLSCEQNLNHDAMYWYRQDPGQGLRLIYYSQIVNDFQKGDIAEGYSVSREKKESFPLTVTSAQKNPTAFYLCASAPRSSYNSPLHFGNGTRLTVT.